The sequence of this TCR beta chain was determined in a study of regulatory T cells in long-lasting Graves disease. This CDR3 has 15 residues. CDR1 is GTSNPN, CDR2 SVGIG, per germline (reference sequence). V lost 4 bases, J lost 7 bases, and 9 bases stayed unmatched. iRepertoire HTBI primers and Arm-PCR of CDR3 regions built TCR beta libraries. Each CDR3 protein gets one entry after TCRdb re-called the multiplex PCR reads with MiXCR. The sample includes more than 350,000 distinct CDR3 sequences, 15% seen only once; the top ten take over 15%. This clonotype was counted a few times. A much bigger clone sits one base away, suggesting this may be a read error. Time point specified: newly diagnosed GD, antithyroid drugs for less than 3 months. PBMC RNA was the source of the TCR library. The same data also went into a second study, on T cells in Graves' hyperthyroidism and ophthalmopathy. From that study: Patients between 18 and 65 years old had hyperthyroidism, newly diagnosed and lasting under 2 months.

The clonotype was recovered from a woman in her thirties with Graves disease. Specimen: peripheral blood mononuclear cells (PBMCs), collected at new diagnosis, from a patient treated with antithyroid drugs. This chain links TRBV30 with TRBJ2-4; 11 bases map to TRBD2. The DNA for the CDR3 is TGTGCCTGGACGGTGGGGACTAGCGGTAACAACATTCAGTACTTC. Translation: CAWTVGTSGNNIQYF.